The 24 T cell receptor beta chains in this list originate from one sample, sequenced in a study of control samples from healthy donors and cancer patients. Only in-frame clones appear in the TCRdb table, and some are missing; sequencing was by immunoSEQ multiplex PCR. The sample comprises 150,000 to 200,000 clones, 88% of which are singletons, and about 1.7% rests with the top ten. Sequences were obtained from blood. All receptors come from a man aged 18 to 35 in good health.

The rearrangement uses TRBV5-6 and TRBJ2-7; D remains ambiguous. There are 15 residues in the CDR3. Trimming shortened V by 1 base and J by 5 bases, and 16 bases separated the two germline ends. Germline CDR1 and CDR2: SGHDT and YYEEEE. Written as DNA, the CDR3 is TGTGCCAGCAGCTTGCTTTTGGGTCCAACCCACGAGCAGTACTTC. Its protein is CASSLLLGPTHEQYF.

J is TRBJ1-1 and V is TRBV30; no clear D. Germline assignment: CDR1 GTSNPN and CDR2 SVGIG (reference sequence). V lost 0 bases, J lost 4 bases, and 9 bases lay in between. This CDR3 is 13 amino acids long. The CDR3 DNA reads TGTGCCTGGAGTGTGATCACCGGCACTGAAGCTTTCTTT. This translates into CAWSVITGTEAFF.

The gene calls are TRBV6-5 and TRBJ2-1; D is perhaps TRBD2 (6 bases). There are 14 residues in the CDR3. The germline V gene has CDR1 MNHEY and CDR2 SVGAGI. Trimming left V 2 bases short and J 7 bases short, with 12 bases between. The CDR3 loop reads CASSYGGGVNEQFF. As DNA, the CDR3 is TGTGCCAGCAGTTACGGAGGAGGGGTTAATGAGCAGTTCTTC.

V usage is TRBV7-8 and J usage is TRBJ2-7; D is possibly TRBD2 (7 bases). This CDR3 comprises 14 residues. The V gene lost 1 base and the J gene lost 2 bases, with 9 bases spanning the gap. From germline, CDR1 is SGHVS and CDR2 FQNEAQ. CDR3: CASSLGGGAYEQYF. The CDR3 nucleotides read TGTGCCAGCAGCTTAGGAGGGGGGGCCTACGAGCAGTACTTC.

This clone was found once. The chain is built from TRBV28 and TRBJ2-1, with 8 nucleotides matching TRBD1. CDR3 length: 13 amino acids. Germline CDR1 MDHEN, CDR2 SYDVKM. Trimming took 7 bases from V and 8 from J; bases not matched to a gene: 7. CDR3 residues: CASTSDRVHEQFF. The CDR3 nucleotides read TGTGCCAGCACTTCGGACAGGGTCCATGAGCAGTTCTTC.

V and J are TRBV19 and TRBJ1-2, with D uncertain. Germline V gene data show CDR1 as LNHDA and CDR2 as SQIVND (reference sequence). Trimming stripped 7 bases from V and 4 bases from J, with 13 bases between. This CDR3 contains 13 residues. CDR3 amino acids: CASMMSAVYGYTF. DNA for the CDR3: TGTGCCAGTATGATGTCAGCAGTCTATGGCTACACCTTC.

This clone was seen a few times. The chain recombines TRBV6-6 with TRBJ2-7; D possibly corresponds to TRBD1 (6 bases). Per germline, CDR1 MNHNY and CDR2 SVGAGI (reference sequence). Trimming cost V 2 bases and J 3 bases, with 8 bases left between them. The CDR3 is 13 residues long. In nucleotides, the CDR3 is TGTGCCAGCAGTTACCTACAGGGCTACGAGCAGTACTTC. Translating it yields CASSYLQGYEQYF.

CDR3 sequence reads: CASSLEAPSGAYMDPYNEQFF. The CDR3 DNA reads as TGTGCCAGCAGTTTAGAAGCGCCTAGCGGGGCCTATATGGATCCCTACAATGAGCAGTTCTTC. The chain links TRBV27 to TRBJ2-1, with TRBD2 matching 9 bases. V shed 2 bases, J shed 2 bases, and the junction held 19 bases outside the gene matches. CDR1 is MNHEY, CDR2 SMNVEV, per germline (reference sequence). The CDR3 covers 21 residues.

This rearrangement joins TRBV19 to TRBJ2-7; 7 bases are shared with TRBD1. V trimming: 5 bases; J trimming: 1 base; junction bases outside the gene matches: 8. Looked up from germline, CDR1 is LNHDA and CDR2 is SQIVND (reference sequence). The CDR3 contains 15 residues. This CDR3 reads CASSGDRGGSYEQYF. CDR3 DNA: TGTGCCAGTAGTGGGGACAGAGGGGGTTCCTACGAGCAGTACTTC.

This chain uses TRBV9 with TRBJ2-7; D possibly uses TRBD1 or TRBD2 (6 bases each). The CDR3 spans 14 residues. The germline gives CDR1 SGDLS, CDR2 YYNGEE. Trimming pared 3 bases from V and 0 bases from J, leaving 10 bases between. The CDR3 region has the DNA TGTGCCAGCAGCGCGGGGGCGAACTCCTACGAGCAGTACTTC. This encodes CASSAGANSYEQYF.

The chain has TRBV2 and TRBJ2-7; D gene uncertain. From germline, CDR1 is SNHLY and CDR2 FYNNEI. The length of the CDR3 is 12 residues. The V gene lost 7 bases and the J gene lost 3 bases, with 10 bases spanning the gap. The CDR3 DNA is TGTGCCAGCACCGAGCACAGCTACGAGCAGTACTTC. It encodes CASTEHSYEQYF.

With respect to this clone: Because the CDR3 is missing its conserved closing phenylalanine or tryptophan, this is likely a read error. The limits of the CDR3 on the DNA are not certain, so only TCRdb's listed CDR3 is given. The chain recombines TRBV28 with TRBJ1-1; the table's TRBD1 call for D was not verified on the DNA. Germline CDR1 is MDHEN and CDR2 is SYDVKM. Termini included, the CDR3 measures 13 amino acids. CDR3 protein: CASARGTGNAHTL.

This chain uses TRBV6-5 with TRBJ1-2; possibly TRBD1 for D (5 bases). From germline, CDR1 is MNHEY and CDR2 SVGAGI. The length of the CDR3 is 13 residues. Trimming took off 6 bases at V and 5 bases at J, with 13 bases between the two ends. The CDR3: CASSRGTEYGYTF. DNA for the CDR3: TGTGCCAGCAGCCGAGGGACCGAGTATGGCTACACCTTC.

This clone was detected only a few times. This chain joins TRBV2 and TRBJ1-1, with D unresolved. V lost 6 bases and J lost 2, with 16 bases in between. Looked up from germline, CDR1 is SNHLY and CDR2 is FYNNEI. This CDR3 spans 15 amino acids. The CDR3 is CASSERHDLNTEAFF. In DNA form, the CDR3 reads TGTGCCAGCAGCGAACGACACGATCTTAACACTGAAGCTTTCTTT. The complete variable domain, with remaining parts taken from reference TRBV2 and TRBJ1-1, reads EPEVTQTPSHQVTQMGQEVILRCVPISNHLYFYWYRQILGQKVEFLVSFYNNEISEKSEIFDDQFSVERPDGSNFTLKIRSTKLEDSAMYFCASSERHDLNTEAFFGQGTRLTVV.

This chain links TRBV5-3 with TRBJ1-4; TRBD1 matches 8 bases. TRBV5-3 is known as an ORF, though its function is uncertain. The CDR3 extends over 16 amino acids. Unmatched junction bases numbered 13, after V lost 5 bases and J lost 7 bases. As DNA, the CDR3 is TGTGCCAGAAGTCCGGGGGGAGACAGGGGTGGTGAAAAACTGTTTTTT. The encoded protein is CARSPGGDRGGEKLFF.

V gene TRBV7-2 combines with J gene TRBJ1-2; a possible D gene is TRBD1 (6 bases). Germline lookup yields CDR1 SGHTA and CDR2 FQGNSA. V was cut by 4 bases and J by 7 bases, with 16 bases left in between. The CDR3 covers 14 residues. In nucleotides, the CDR3 is TGTGCCAGCAGCTCACAGGGTCCCATGGGTGGCTACACCTTC. This sequence encodes CASSSQGPMGGYTF.

The DNA for the CDR3 is TGCGCCAGCAGCACAGGGATTGGGGACACAGATACGCAGTATTTT. Translating gives CASSTGIGDTDTQYF. This chain connects TRBV4-3 to TRBJ2-3, with a tentative D call TRBD1 (6 bases). The V gene's germline CDR1 is LGHNA and CDR2 YSLEER. The CDR3 loop spans 15 amino acids. V lost 5 bases and J 2 bases, leaving 14 bases between the germline ends.

The J gene is TRBJ1-1, the V gene TRBV7-9; D may be TRBD1 (6 bases). The CDR3 contains 14 residues. V lost 8 bases and J 0 bases, leaving 13 bases between the germline ends. CDR1 is SEHNR, CDR2 FQNEAQ, per germline (reference sequence). The chain's CDR3 is CASLGQSVNTEAFF. CDR3 sequence (DNA): TGTGCCAGCTTAGGACAGTCGGTGAACACTGAAGCTTTCTTT.

V and J are TRBV15 and TRBJ1-1; weak D call: TRBD1 (6 bases). Germline V gene sequence: CDR1 LNHNV, CDR2 YYDKDF (reference sequence). The CDR3 contains 15 residues. The V gene lost 1 base and the J gene lost 0 bases, with 9 bases spanning the gap. The CDR3 DNA reads as TGTGCCACCAGCAGAGCGGGACAACTGAACACTGAAGCTTTCTTT. As protein: CATSRAGQLNTEAFF. Drawing the rest from reference TRBV15 and TRBJ1-1, the complete variable domain is DAMVIQNPRYQVTQFGKPVTLSCSQTLNHNVMYWYQQKSSQAPKLLFHYYDKDFNNEADTPDNFQSRRPNTSFCFLDIRSPGLGDTAMYLCATSRAGQLNTEAFFGQGTRLTVV.

This clone was detected once. The chain employs TRBV5-8 and TRBJ1-4, with D possibly TRBD1 on 5 matching bases. Trimming removed 4 bases from V and 8 bases from J, with 12 bases in between. CDR1 and CDR2 (germline): SGHTS, YDEGEE. This CDR3 is 13 amino acids long. In nucleotides, the CDR3 is TGTGCCAGCAGCCCCGGAAGGGACGAAAAACTGTTTTTT. As protein: CASSPGRDEKLFF.

The chain uses TRBV7-3 and TRBJ2-3; D may be TRBD2 (5 bases). The length of the CDR3 is 15 residues. Per germline, CDR1 SGHTA and CDR2 FQGTGA. The germline V and J ends were trimmed by 3 bases and 2 bases, with 12 bases remaining between them. The CDR3 loop is CASSFSGLYTDTQYF. For the CDR3, the DNA is TGTGCCAGCAGCTTTTCCGGACTTTACACAGATACGCAGTATTTT.

This clone was counted once. The chain has TRBV14 and TRBJ2-3, with 8 bases identical to TRBD2. J was trimmed by 3 bases and V by 6 bases; bases with no gene match: 2. CDR3 length: 13 amino acids. Germline values: CDR1 SGHDN, CDR2 FVKESK. CDR3 loop: CASSRGGTDTQYF. The CDR3 DNA reads as TGTGCCAGCAGTCGGGGGGGTACAGATACGCAGTATTTT.

This chain links TRBV30 with TRBJ1-1, with TRBD1 matching over 8 bases. There are 14 residues in the CDR3. CDR1 GTSNPN and CDR2 SVGIG come from the germline V gene (reference sequence). The ends lost 3 bases at V and 10 bases at J; junction bases unmatched: 13. The CDR3 sequence: CAWRRDRYPSGAFF. Here the CDR3 DNA reads TGTGCCTGGAGGAGGGACAGGTATCCCTCGGGAGCTTTCTTT.

The rearrangement joins TRBV19 to TRBJ1-2, with a weak D call TRBD1 (5 bases). The CDR3 covers 15 residues. Trimming took 5 bases from V and 4 from J, leaving 17 bases between them. Germline loops: CDR1 LNHDA, CDR2 SQIVND (reference sequence). CDR3 sequence: CASSVYGGRGYGYTF. The CDR3 DNA sequence: TGTGCCAGTAGTGTCTACGGGGGTAGAGGCTATGGCTACACCTTC. The variable domain in full, with the rest retrieved from reference TRBV19 and TRBJ1-2, is DGGITQSPKYLFRKEGQNVTLSCEQNLNHDAMYWYRQDPGQGLRLIYYSQIVNDFQKGDIAEGYSVSREKKESFPLTVTSAQKNPTAFYLCASSVYGGRGYGYTFGSGTRLTVV.